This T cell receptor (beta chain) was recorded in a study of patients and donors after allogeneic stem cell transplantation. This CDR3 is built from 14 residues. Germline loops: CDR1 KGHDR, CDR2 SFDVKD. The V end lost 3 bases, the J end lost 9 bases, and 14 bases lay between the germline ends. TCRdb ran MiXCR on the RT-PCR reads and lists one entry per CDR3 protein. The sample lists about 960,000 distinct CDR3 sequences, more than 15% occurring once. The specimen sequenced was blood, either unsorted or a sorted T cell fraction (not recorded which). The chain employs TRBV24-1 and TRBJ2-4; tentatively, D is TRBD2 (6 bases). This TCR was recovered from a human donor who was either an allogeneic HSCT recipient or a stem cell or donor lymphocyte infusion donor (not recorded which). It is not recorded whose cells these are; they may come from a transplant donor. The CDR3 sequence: CATSDRLGGAIQYF. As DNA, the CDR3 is TGTGCCACCAGTGATAGACTCGGAGGGGCCATTCAGTACTTC.